These 28 T cell receptor beta chains share one sample of origin, sequenced in a study of blood T cell repertoires in COVID-19. Repertoires were generated with immunoSEQ multiplex PCR, while TCRdb's copy carries only in-frame clones and drops some. Of under 300,000 clones in the sample, just under 85% were seen once. Sequencing was done on a sample of peripheral blood. The receptors were gathered from a man between 50 and 59 years old with acute or convalescent COVID-19.

The CDR3 coding sequence is TGCAGCGTTGAAGCCCAGGACAGGTGGGAAAACATTCAGTACTTC. This gives the protein CSVEAQDRWENIQYF. The chain employs TRBV29-1 and TRBJ2-4, with 7 bases identical to TRBD1. This CDR3 has 15 residues. V lost 1 base and J lost 5; bases outside the gene matches: 8. Per germline, CDR1 SQVTM and CDR2 ANQGSEA.

The gene calls are TRBV7-3 and TRBJ2-1, with D possibly matching TRBD2 (5 bases). Germline CDR1 reads SGHTA; CDR2 reads FQGTGA. Trimming left V 5 bases short and J 6 bases short, with 8 bases between. This CDR3 has 12 residues. CDR3 in amino acids: CASSGAVNEQFF. The CDR3 DNA is TGTGCCAGCAGCGGAGCGGTCAATGAGCAGTTCTTC.

In this sample, this clone turned up a few times. The J gene is TRBJ2-1, the V gene TRBV11-3, with D possibly being TRBD1 (6 bases). V was pared by 5 bases and J by 8 bases, with 22 bases between. CDR3 length: 16 amino acids. CDR1 and CDR2 from the germline V gene are SGHNT and YENEEA. The CDR3 here is CASSESTGTQVDEQFF. DNA for the CDR3: TGTGCCAGCAGCGAGTCTACAGGGACCCAGGTCGATGAGCAGTTCTTC. Complete variable domain (other parts from reference TRBV11-3 and TRBJ2-1): EAGVVQSPRYKIIEKKQPVAFWCNPISGHNTLYWYLQNLGQGPELLIRYENEEAVDDSQLPKDRFSAERLKGVDSTLKIQPAELGDSAVYLCASSESTGTQVDEQFFGPGTRLTVL.

The chain recombines TRBV9 with TRBJ1-3; perhaps TRBD1 as D (5 bases). Germline V gene lookup returns CDR1 SGDLS and CDR2 YYNGEE. The CDR3 has 16 amino acids. V lost 0 bases and J lost 2, with 12 bases in between. DNA for the CDR3: TGTGCCAGCAGCGTAGCAGGGAAGCTCGCTGGAAACACCATATATTTT. Translating gives CASSVAGKLAGNTIYF. The full variable domain, completed using reference TRBV9 and TRBJ1-3, is DSGVTQTPKHLITATGQRVTLRCSPRSGDLSVYWYQQSLDQGLQFLIQYYNGEERAKGNILERFSAQQFPDLHSELNLSSLELGDSALYFCASSVAGKLAGNTIYFGEGSWLTVV.

The chain is built from TRBV12-3 or TRBV12-4 and TRBJ1-1; unclear D gene. V lost 3 bases and J lost 3, with 8 bases in between. CDR3 length equals 13 residues. The chain's CDR3 is CASSFAEDTEAFF. The CDR3 nucleotides read TGTGCCAGCAGTTTTGCCGAGGACACTGAAGCTTTCTTT.

V usage is TRBV6-5 and J usage is TRBJ1-1; a weak D match, TRBD1 (5 bases). The CDR3 spans 13 residues. CDR1 is MNHEY, CDR2 SVGAGI, per germline. V shed 10 bases and J shed 5 bases, with 17 bases lying between them. CDR3 residues: CATMSDSMTEAFF. For the CDR3, the DNA is TGTGCCACCATGTCAGACAGCATGACTGAAGCTTTCTTT.

The V gene is TRBV7-2, the J gene TRBJ1-2; D may be TRBD1 (5 bases). CDR1 and CDR2 from the germline V gene are SGHTA and FQGNSA. Trimming cost V 5 bases and J 4 bases, with 17 bases left between them. CDR3 length: 15 residues. The CDR3, as DNA: TGTGCCAGCAGCGTCACACTCTCCGACAGCTATGGCTACACCTTC. As protein: CASSVTLSDSYGYTF.

A remark on this clone: This same CDR3 is encoded by further DNA sequences in the sample. The chain carries TRBV27 and TRBJ2-3; 7 nucleotides match TRBD2. The J segment lost 5 bases and the V segment lost 4 bases, leaving 0 bases of the junction unmatched. This CDR3 comprises 12 residues. CDR1 and CDR2 (germline): MNHEY, SMNVEV (reference sequence). CDR3 in amino acids: CASSWGGDTQYF. The CDR3 DNA follows: TGTGCCAGCAGTTGGGGGGGAGATACGCAGTATTTT.

The CDR3 loop is CASSVTTSGNADTQYF. The CDR3 nucleotides are TGTGCCAGCAGCGTTACGACTAGCGGGAATGCAGATACGCAGTATTTT. The chain joins TRBV9 to TRBJ2-3; TRBD2 matches at 11 bases. The germline CDR1 and CDR2 sequences are SGDLS and YYNGEE. V was clipped by 2 bases and J by 4 bases; unmatched bases: 6. The CDR3 is 16 residues long.

CDR3 amino acids: CASSHSYEQYF. Here the CDR3 DNA reads TGTGCCAGCAGCCATAGCTACGAGCAGTACTTC. The chain couples TRBV6-2 or TRBV6-3 to TRBJ2-7; D is unresolved. The CDR3 consists of 11 residues. V dropped 6 bases and J dropped 3 bases, with 6 bases sitting between them. The germline gives CDR1 MNHEY, CDR2 SVGEGT.

The chain joins TRBV7-2 to TRBJ1-5; D is ambiguous. The CDR3 runs to 14 residues. V dropped 1 base and J dropped 4 bases, with 8 bases sitting between them. Germline CDR1 reads SGHTA; CDR2 reads FQGNSA. The CDR3 here is CASSLGLFNQPQHF. The DNA of the CDR3 is TGTGCCAGCAGCTTAGGGCTCTTTAATCAGCCCCAGCATTTT.

The V call is TRBV18, the J call TRBJ2-6, with a tentative D call TRBD1 (6 bases). Germline values: CDR1 KGHSH, CDR2 LQKENI. The CDR3 is 17 amino acids. The V and J ends lost 0 bases and 3 bases respectively, with 12 bases between them. The CDR3 DNA follows: TGTGCCAGCTCACCACCGTTGCAGGGGCTTGGGGCCAACGTCCTGACTTTC. The encoded protein is CASSPPLQGLGANVLTF.

This chain uses TRBV18 with TRBJ1-1; TRBD1 agrees at 9 bases. Germline lookup yields CDR1 KGHSH and CDR2 LQKENI. The CDR3 runs 13 residues. The junction had 1 base not matched to a gene; V was cut back by 4 bases and J by 4 bases. CDR3: CASSRQGGTEAFF. DNA of the CDR3: TGTGCCAGCTCACGACAGGGGGGCACTGAAGCTTTCTTT. Drawing the rest from reference TRBV18 and TRBJ1-1, the complete variable domain is NAGVMQNPRHLVRRRGQEARLRCSPMKGHSHVYWYRQLPEEGLKFMVYLQKENIIDESGMPKERFSAEFPKEGPSILRIQQVVRGDSAAYFCASSRQGGTEAFFGQGTRLTVV.

This chain uses TRBV27 with TRBJ1-5; 9 bases fit TRBD1. Germline lookup yields CDR1 MNHEY and CDR2 SMNVEV (reference sequence). The CDR3 is 14 amino acids. The trim removed 6 bases at V and 2 bases at J, leaving 2 bases unmatched. The CDR3 region is CASRRTGGNQPQHF. CDR3 in DNA: TGTGCCAGCAGGAGGACAGGGGGCAATCAGCCCCAGCATTTT.

The rearrangement uses TRBV25-1 and TRBJ2-7, with 8 bases matching TRBD1. This CDR3 contains 13 residues. The V gene's germline CDR1 is MGHDK and CDR2 SYGVNS. V was clipped by 2 bases and J by 6 bases; unmatched bases: 3. The CDR3 nucleotides are TGTGCCAGCAGTGAAGGACAGGGAGGCGAGCAGTACTTC. Translated: CASSEGQGGEQYF.

This sequence joins TRBV29-1 and TRBJ2-3; 14 positions match TRBD2. Germline CDR1 SQVTM, CDR2 ANQGSEA. The junction had 5 bases not matched to a gene; V was cut back by 6 bases and J by 3 bases. The CDR3 runs 15 residues. DNA for the CDR3: TGCAGCGTGTCGGGGACTAGCGGGGGAACAGATACGCAGTATTTT. The encoded protein is CSVSGTSGGTDTQYF.

This sequence joins TRBV2 and TRBJ2-2, with TRBD2 matching over 7 bases. J lost 5 bases, V lost 6 bases, and 9 bases had no gene match. Germline V lookup: CDR1 SNHLY, CDR2 FYNNEI. CDR3 length: 15 residues. As DNA, the CDR3 is TGTGCCAGCAGAGGAAGCGGGGCGGGGACCGGGGAGCTGTTTTTT. It specifies CASRGSGAGTGELFF.

This clone was recorded a few times. The chain links TRBV19 to TRBJ2-4, with TRBD2 identical over 7 bases. CDR3 length: 13 amino acids. CDR1 is LNHDA, CDR2 SQIVND, per germline (reference sequence). V lost 1 base and J lost 7; bases outside the gene matches: 1. CDR3 in amino acids: CASSIVLANIQYF. CDR3 in DNA: TGTGCCAGTAGTATAGTACTAGCGAACATTCAGTACTTC.

This clone was recorded only once. V usage is TRBV7-6 and J usage is TRBJ1-6; 8 bases fit TRBD1. Germline CDR1 SGHVS, CDR2 FNYEAQ. The CDR3 is made up of 14 amino acids. V dropped 5 bases and J dropped 10; count of bases not matched to a gene: 7. The CDR3 DNA is TGTGCCAGCAGCCCCAGGACAGGGCCCTCACCCCTCCACTTT. The encoded protein is CASSPRTGPSPLHF. The full variable domain, its missing parts supplied by reference TRBV7-6 and TRBJ1-6, is GAGVSQSPRYKVTKRGQDVALRCDPISGHVSLYWYRQALGQGPEFLTYFNYEAQQDKSGLPNDRFSAERPEGSISTLTIQRTEQRDSAMYRCASSPRTGPSPLHFGNGTRLTVT.

This clone occurred a few times. The gene calls are TRBV3-1 (or the pseudogene TRBV3-2) and TRBJ1-1; D perhaps matches TRBD1 (5 bases). The V gene lost 9 bases and the J gene lost 1 base, with 12 bases spanning the gap. The germline gives CDR1 LGHDT, CDR2 YNNKEL (reference sequence). The CDR3 contains 13 residues. DNA of the CDR3: TGTGCCAGTATTACAACAGGGAACACTGAAGCTTTCTTT. Translated, it gives CASITTGNTEAFF.

The CDR3 sequence is CASSLAYQETQYF. DNA of the CDR3: TGTGCCAGCAGCTTGGCTTACCAAGAGACCCAGTACTTC. V is TRBV7-3 and J is TRBJ2-5; D is undetermined. CDR3 length: 13 residues. The germline gives CDR1 SGHTA, CDR2 FQGTGA. V lost 3 bases and J 0 bases, leaving 5 bases between the germline ends.

The chain has TRBV7-9 and TRBJ1-3; a possible D gene is TRBD1 (6 bases). The germline gives CDR1 SEHNR, CDR2 FQNEAQ (reference sequence). The CDR3 spans 16 residues. The CDR3 coding sequence is TGTGCTGGACGCGGGCAGGGGAATGTTGCTGGAAACACCATATATTTT. The encoded protein is CAGRGQGNVAGNTIYF.

The V call is TRBV5-4, the J call TRBJ1-1; 8 bases are a match to TRBD1. CDR3 length: 16 residues. Germline V gene data show CDR1 as SGHNT and CDR2 as YYREEE (reference sequence). V gave up 4 bases and J gave up 0 bases; unmatched junction bases: 8. The CDR3 sequence: CASSAGQGFVNTEAFF. CDR3 coding DNA: TGTGCCAGCAGCGCCGGACAGGGCTTTGTGAACACTGAAGCTTTCTTT.

V is TRBV30 and J is TRBJ2-7; D is undetermined. Looked up from germline, CDR1 is GTSNPN and CDR2 is SVGIG (reference sequence). Trimming took off 4 bases at V and 4 bases at J, with 11 bases between the two ends. This CDR3 comprises 12 residues. The CDR3 DNA reads as TGTGCCTGGAACGGGTATTCTTACGAGCAGTACTTC. Amino acids: CAWNGYSYEQYF.

DNA of the CDR3: TGCGCCAGCAGCCACATAGGACAGGGGGCAGATGGCTACACCTTC. This sequence encodes CASSHIGQGADGYTF. The chain is built from TRBV4-1 and TRBJ1-2; 11 positions agree with TRBD1. J lost 6 bases, V lost 3 bases, and 6 bases had no gene match. The CDR3 covers 15 residues. Germline CDR1 MGHRA, CDR2 YSYEKL.

The genes are TRBV5-4 and TRBJ1-2; 7 bases map to TRBD1. This CDR3 is built from 14 residues. The germline CDR1 and CDR2 sequences are SGHNT and YYREEE (reference sequence). After removal of 4 bases from V and 4 bases from J, the junction contained 7 bases not matched to a gene. The CDR3 region is CASSLGQSGYGYTF. Here the CDR3 DNA reads TGTGCCAGCAGCCTGGGACAGTCCGGCTATGGCTACACCTTC. The whole variable domain, filled in from reference TRBV5-4 and TRBJ1-2, reads ETGVTQSPTHLIKTRGQQVTLRCSSQSGHNTVSWYQQALGQGPQFIFQYYREEENGRGNFPPRFSGLQFPNYSSELNVNALELDDSALYLCASSLGQSGYGYTFGSGTRLTVV.

The genes are TRBV4-2 and TRBJ1-1; perhaps TRBD1 as D (5 bases). Germline lookup yields CDR1 LGHNA and CDR2 YNFKEQ. With 7 bases removed from V and 0 bases from J, the gap between germline ends came to 12 bases. This CDR3 contains 14 residues. The CDR3: CASTEGTLNTEAFF. CDR3 nucleotides: TGTGCCAGCACTGAAGGGACTTTGAACACTGAAGCTTTCTTT.

V usage is TRBV9 and J usage is TRBJ2-3; TRBD2 aligns across 14 bases. The CDR3 has 17 residues. With 4 bases clipped from V and 8 bases from J, the junction kept 12 bases outside the gene matches. The germline gives CDR1 SGDLS, CDR2 YYNGEE. In DNA form, the CDR3 reads TGTGCCAGCAGCCCTGCTGGACTAGCGGGAGGCCAGCCTACGCAGTATTTT. Amino acids: CASSPAGLAGGQPTQYF.